This T cell receptor beta chain was sequenced in a study of cytomegalovirus exposure and HLA in healthy donors. General study points: A later analysis linked a missense variant in DCLRE1C to the trimming of TCR beta V and J genes. The study dropped some indistinguishable V segments, TRBV6-2 and TRBV6-3 among them. TCR beta chains associated with HLA were, in a later analysis, more clonally expanded than equally common others.

The V and J ends lost 0 bases and 6 bases, in that order; junction bases with no gene match: 12. The CDR3 is 16 amino acids. Germline CDR1 SGHNT, CDR2 YYREEE (reference sequence). It was with 60 Vbeta and 13 Jbeta primers that the PCR ran. The table came from immunoSEQ multiplex PCR; TCRdb's copy has only in-frame clones and leaves some out. The data contain 150,000 to 200,000 clones, roughly 84% of them seen just once; the ten biggest clones take up around 0.24%. In regard to this clone: Its antigen is undetermined.

The sequencing input was PBMCs. This chain uses TRBV5-4 with TRBJ2-7; 7 nucleotides match TRBD1. This clonotype originated in a boy aged 10-17 years in good health and CMV-seronegative. The CDR3 DNA sequence: TGTGCCAGCAGCTTGGGGGCAGGGGGTTGGGGCTCCGAGCAGTACTTC. This encodes CASSLGAGGWGSEQYF.